Each of the 14 T cell receptor beta chains below was sequenced from the same sample in a study of T-cell reconstitution after alpha-beta-depleted transplantation in children. This sample's TCRbeta library carried unique molecular identifier barcodes. TCRdb called the PCR reads again in MiXCR, with one record for every CDR3 protein. The sample records a few hundred thousand distinct CDR3 sequences, around 46% being singletons. This sample comprised PBMCs, obtained before TCRalphabeta/CD19-depleted stem cell transplant. The receptor source for this set is a girl aged 2-15 years with aplastic anemia, due to receive a stem cell transplant.

This clonotype was detected a few times. The J gene is TRBJ2-1, the V gene TRBV6-2 or TRBV6-3; 8 bases line up with TRBD2. V was clipped by 5 bases and J by 7 bases; unmatched bases: 16. The CDR3 consists of 17 residues. Germline values: CDR1 MNHEY, CDR2 SVGEGT. The CDR3 DNA reads as TGTGCCAGCAGTCCACGGACTATTTCAGCGGGGGTAAATGAGCAGTTCTTC. Its translation: CASSPRTISAGVNEQFF.

This clonotype has a count of ten or more. The gene calls are TRBV2 and TRBJ2-7; D ambiguous. Trimming shortened V by 4 bases and J by 7 bases, and 11 bases separated the two germline ends. This CDR3 has 12 residues. The V gene's germline CDR1 is SNHLY and CDR2 FYNNEI. Here the CDR3 DNA reads TGTGCCAGCAGTGCAGGTACAGCGGAGCAGTACTTC. It is translated as CASSAGTAEQYF.

The chain joins TRBV20-1 to TRBJ2-5, with D tentatively TRBD2 (7 bases). This CDR3 comprises 13 residues. Trimming left V 3 bases short and J 2 bases short, with 10 bases between. CDR1 is DFQATT, CDR2 SNEGSKA, per germline (reference sequence). CDR3 bases: TGCAGTGCTAGGAGGGGGGGGCAAGAGACCCAGTACTTC. This codes for CSARRGGQETQYF.

This clonotype has at least ten counts. The CDR3 region is CASSSHRLAGQGLDEQYF. The CDR3 region has the DNA TGTGCCAGCAGTTCTCACCGTTTGGCGGGACAGGGTTTAGACGAGCAGTACTTC. The rearrangement links TRBV6-5 to TRBJ2-7; 9 bases map to TRBD1. The trim removed 4 bases at V and 5 bases at J, leaving 18 bases unmatched. This CDR3 is 18 amino acids long. Germline values: CDR1 MNHEY, CDR2 SVGAGI.

The rearrangement uses TRBV13 and TRBJ2-7; 11 bases agree with TRBD2. Looked up from germline, CDR1 is PRHDT and CDR2 is FYEKMQ (reference sequence). V dropped 5 bases and J dropped 7; count of bases not matched to a gene: 7. CDR3 length equals 14 residues. The CDR3 sequence: CASSAGLADREQYF. As DNA, the CDR3 is TGTGCCAGCAGCGCGGGACTAGCGGATCGAGAGCAGTACTTC.

This clonotype was detected a few times. The V call is TRBV5-4, the J call TRBJ2-3; TRBD2 matches 11 bases. The trim removed 4 bases at V and 0 bases at J, leaving 4 bases unmatched. Germline V lookup: CDR1 SGHNT, CDR2 YYREEE (reference sequence). The CDR3 spans 16 residues. The DNA for the CDR3 is TGTGCCAGCAGCGGGGGACTAGCGGTCAGCACAGATACGCAGTATTTT. Protein product: CASSGGLAVSTDTQYF. Filled out from reference TRBV5-4 and TRBJ2-3, the complete variable domain reads ETGVTQSPTHLIKTRGQQVTLRCSSQSGHNTVSWYQQALGQGPQFIFQYYREEENGRGNFPPRFSGLQFPNYSSELNVNALELDDSALYLCASSGGLAVSTDTQYFGPGTRLTVL.

This clonotype was seen a handful of times. The V gene is TRBV28, the J gene TRBJ1-1; D unclear. In germline, CDR1 is MDHEN, CDR2 SYDVKM. The length of the CDR3 is 14 residues. V gave up 6 bases and J gave up 3 bases, with 14 bases separating them. The chain's CDR3 is CASSRYVGDTEAFF. CDR3 in DNA: TGTGCCAGCAGCCGCTATGTCGGGGACACTGAAGCTTTCTTT. Based on the CDR3 plus reference TRBV28 and TRBJ1-1, the full variable domain is DVKVTQSSRYLVKRTGEKVFLECVQDMDHENMFWYRQDPGLGLRLIYFSYDVKMKEKGDIPEGYSVSREKKERFSLILESASTNQTSMYLCASSRYVGDTEAFFGQGTRLTVV.

This clonotype occurred many times. The J gene is TRBJ1-1, the V gene TRBV7-8; D is perhaps TRBD1 (5 bases). CDR1 is SGHVS and CDR2 is FQNEAQ in the germline V gene. The CDR3 is made up of 14 amino acids. V lost 1 base, J lost 1 base, and 7 bases lay in between. The CDR3 region is CASSLDQGNTEAFF. The CDR3 DNA sequence: TGTGCCAGCAGCTTAGACCAGGGGAACACTGAAGCTTTCTTT.

The genes are TRBV29-1 and TRBJ2-7; either TRBD1 or TRBD2 may supply D (5 bases each). This CDR3 contains 12 residues. Trimming removed 1 base from V and 7 bases from J, with 11 bases in between. Germline V gene lookup returns CDR1 SQVTM and CDR2 ANQGSEA. The CDR3 is CSVEVGPEEQYF. The DNA for the CDR3 is TGCAGCGTTGAAGTGGGACCAGAGGAGCAGTACTTC.

This clonotype was detected only once. V is TRBV29-1 and J is TRBJ2-7; D may be TRBD2 (6 bases). Germline V CDR1 and CDR2: SQVTM, ANQGSEA. The V end was cut by 0 bases, the J end by 4 bases, with 10 bases between. This CDR3 has 13 amino acids. CDR3 in DNA: TGCAGCGTTGAAGATAAGGCGGGGTACGAGCAGTACTTC. It yields the protein CSVEDKAGYEQYF.

This clonotype was seen a handful of times. The chain joins TRBV6-1 to TRBJ2-5; no clear D. From germline, CDR1 is MNHNS and CDR2 SASEGT. This CDR3 has 16 residues. The V gene lost 1 base and the J gene lost 5 bases, with 17 bases spanning the gap. This CDR3 is CASSEVLWRGRETQYF. CDR3 in DNA: TGTGCCAGCAGTGAAGTTCTTTGGAGAGGACGGGAGACCCAGTACTTC.

The sample holds a few counts of this clonotype. The chain uses TRBV6-1 and TRBJ2-4, with D tentatively TRBD1 (6 bases). With 6 bases removed from V and 8 bases from J, the gap between germline ends came to 23 bases. The CDR3 contains 16 residues. Germline CDR1 MNHNS, CDR2 SASEGT. CDR3 nucleotide sequence: TGTGCCAGCAGGGACAGTCGGGGACGAATAACGGACATTCAGTACTTC. As protein: CASRDSRGRITDIQYF.

There are a few counts of this clonotype. The chain uses TRBV18 and TRBJ2-1; 11 bases map to TRBD2. CDR3 length equals 16 residues. CDR1 and CDR2 (germline): KGHSH, LQKENI. J gave up 8 bases and V 0 bases, and 6 bases lay outside the gene matches. The CDR3 DNA sequence: TGTGCCAGCTCACCACCGTGGCTAGCGGGAGGAGATGAGCAGTTCTTC. This encodes CASSPPWLAGGDEQFF.

Remarks on this clonotype: It may be a read error: a sequence one base away is much more abundant. V and J are TRBV10-3 and TRBJ1-2; maybe TRBD1 (6 bases). The germline CDR1 and CDR2 sequences are ENHRY and SYGVKD. The CDR3 consists of 17 residues. Written as DNA, the CDR3 is TGTGCCATCAGTCCAGGGTCAGGGGCGAGTACTAACTATGGCTACAACTTC. Amino acids: CAISPGSGASTNYGYNF.